These 30 T cell receptor beta chains came from one sample sequenced in a study of cytomegalovirus exposure and HLA in healthy donors (dated by TCRdb to 2016 to 2017). Libraries were made using the immunoSEQ multiplex PCR assay. The multiplex PCR relied on a mix of 60 forward primers for TCR Vbeta segments and 13 reverse primers for TCR Jbeta segments. TCRdb limited this immuneACCESS table to in-frame rearrangements with V and J called. A share of clones is missing; checked studies link under half to unresolved V genes, and the rest is unexplained. In this sample's table one finds roughly 200,000 clones. 1.1% of the sample goes to the ten largest clones. The sequenced sample was PBMCs. The receptors were gathered from a girl under 10 years old in good health and CMV-seropositive.

V is TRBV19 and J is TRBJ1-5; 7 bases are shared with TRBD1. V was clipped by 7 bases and J by 2 bases; unmatched bases: 8. Germline V lookup: CDR1 LNHDA, CDR2 SQIVND (reference sequence). CDR3 length equals 15 residues. The CDR3 nucleotides read TGTGCCAGTACCGGACAGGAGAATGGCAATCAGCCCCAGCATTTT. It yields the protein CASTGQENGNQPQHF.

This sequence joins TRBV10-3 and TRBJ1-1; possibly TRBD1 for D (5 bases). The V gene lost 4 bases and the J gene lost 5 bases, with 14 bases spanning the gap. This CDR3 spans 14 amino acids. Germline CDR1 is ENHRY and CDR2 is SYGVKD. The CDR3 DNA is TGTGCCATCAGTGGCTGGGGGGGAGATACTGAAGCTTTCTTT. Translation: CAISGWGGDTEAFF.

V gene TRBV19 combines with J gene TRBJ1-1, with D possibly matching TRBD1 (5 bases). Trimming left V 5 bases short and J 1 base short, with 11 bases between. CDR3 size: 14 residues. Germline V gene lookup returns CDR1 LNHDA and CDR2 SQIVND (reference sequence). The CDR3 sequence is CASSGPGGNTEAFF. CDR3 bases: TGTGCCAGTAGTGGGCCCGGGGGGAACACTGAAGCTTTCTTT.

This chain links TRBV5-1 with TRBJ1-1; 8 nucleotides agree with TRBD1. V shed 3 bases, J shed 0 bases, and the junction held 10 bases outside the gene matches. CDR1 SGHRS and CDR2 YFSETQ come from the germline V gene. The CDR3 contains 17 residues. CDR3 DNA sequence: TGCGCCAGCAGCTCCCCTCCTGGGACAGGCATGAACACTGAAGCTTTCTTT. This gives the protein CASSSPPGTGMNTEAFF.

The chain recombines TRBV2 with TRBJ2-1; TRBD2 aligns across 8 bases. CDR3 length equals 15 residues. Germline loops: CDR1 SNHLY, CDR2 FYNNEI. Trimming took 10 bases from V and 3 from J; bases not matched to a gene: 11. The CDR3 sequence is CATKKTLADYNEQFF. CDR3 DNA sequence: TGTGCCACCAAAAAAACACTAGCGGACTACAATGAGCAGTTCTTC.

This sequence joins TRBV7-9 and TRBJ2-7; 12 bases align to TRBD1. Losses at the gene ends were 5 bases for V and 2 bases for J; bases not matched to a gene: 1. The germline CDR1 and CDR2 sequences are SEHNR and FQNEAQ (reference sequence). The CDR3 is 14 residues long. CDR3 in DNA: TGTGCCAGCAGCAGGGACAGGGGGCCCTACGAGCAGTACTTC. Amino acid sequence: CASSRDRGPYEQYF.

This rearrangement joins TRBV5-6 to TRBJ2-3, with D maybe TRBD2 (5 bases). The CDR3 runs to 14 residues. Germline CDR1 is SGHDT and CDR2 is YYEEEE. V lost 4 bases and J 6 bases, leaving 15 bases between the germline ends. This chain's CDR3 is CASSLGVQEDTQYF. The CDR3 coding sequence is TGTGCCAGCAGCCTCGGGGTCCAGGAGGATACGCAGTATTTT.

This chain uses TRBV2 with TRBJ1-1; 7 positions agree with TRBD1. Trimming took 5 bases from V and 1 from J; bases not matched to a gene: 4. This CDR3 is built from 14 residues. The germline V gene encodes CDR1 SNHLY and CDR2 FYNNEI. CDR3: CASSFGTANTEAFF. The CDR3 nucleotides read TGTGCCAGCAGTTTCGGGACAGCGAACACTGAAGCTTTCTTT.

The V gene is TRBV7-3, the J gene TRBJ2-7; the match to TRBD2 covers 8 bases. The germline gives CDR1 SGHTA, CDR2 FQGTGA. The CDR3 loop spans 14 amino acids. J was trimmed by 6 bases and V by 2 bases; bases with no gene match: 6. CDR3 bases: TGTGCCAGCAGCTTATACGGGAGGGCGGGCGAGCAGTACTTC. This sequence encodes CASSLYGRAGEQYF.

The chain uses TRBV5-1 and TRBJ2-1; no definite D call. Germline V gives CDR1 SGHRS, CDR2 YFSETQ. The CDR3 consists of 12 residues. The V gene lost 4 bases and the J gene lost 7 bases, with 9 bases spanning the gap. CDR3 in DNA: TGCGCCAGCAGCATGACTGCGAATGAGCAGTTCTTC. Residues: CASSMTANEQFF.

The chain joins TRBV7-2 to TRBJ2-5; D is ambiguous. There are 12 residues in the CDR3. The V and J ends lost 3 bases and 5 bases respectively, with 7 bases between them. CDR1 is SGHTA, CDR2 FQGNSA, per germline. The CDR3 reads CASSFFLETQYF. The CDR3 DNA reads as TGTGCCAGCAGCTTTTTCCTCGAGACCCAGTACTTC.

This rearrangement joins TRBV18 to TRBJ1-1; possibly TRBD1 for D (6 bases). V was clipped by 2 bases and J by 5 bases, with 21 bases between them. Looked up from germline, CDR1 is KGHSH and CDR2 is LQKENI. The CDR3 sequence is 17 residues long. CDR3 nucleotides: TGTGCCAGCTCACCAGTAAACAGGGTTGGGGTGGGGACTGAAGCTTTCTTT. This encodes CASSPVNRVGVGTEAFF.

The CDR3 protein is CASSQGQGGGELFF. The CDR3, as DNA: TGTGCCAGCAGCCAAGGCCAGGGTGGCGGGGAGCTGTTTTTT. This chain joins TRBV4-2 and TRBJ2-2, with a possible D match to TRBD1 (5 bases). The V gene's germline CDR1 is LGHNA and CDR2 YNFKEQ. The CDR3 length is 14 residues. Trimming removed 1 base at V and 7 bases at J, with 10 bases between.

The rearrangement links TRBV5-6 to TRBJ1-2, with 8 bases matching TRBD1. Germline CDR1 is SGHDT and CDR2 is YYEEEE. The CDR3 contains 13 residues. Unmatched junction bases numbered 2, after V lost 1 base and J lost 6 bases. The CDR3 DNA reads TGTGCCAGCAGCTTGAGCAGGGGGCATGGCTACACCTTC. Translation gives CASSLSRGHGYTF.

This chain joins TRBV30 and TRBJ2-1, with 7 bases lining up with TRBD2. Germline-derived CDR1 and CDR2 are GTSNPN and SVGIG (reference sequence). The CDR3 runs 14 residues. Trimming at V came to 0 bases and at J to 5 bases, leaving 4 bases not matched to a gene. The CDR3 DNA is TGTGCCTGGAGTGTTAGGCGGGAGAACAATGAGCAGTTCTTC. It translates to CAWSVRRENNEQFF.

This chain joins TRBV11-1 and TRBJ2-7; a possible D gene is TRBD2 (6 bases). Germline V lookup: CDR1 SGHAT, CDR2 FQDESV (reference sequence). V lost 8 bases to trimming and J lost 3 bases, with 20 bases between them. This CDR3 is built from 15 residues. The CDR3 region is CASGRNGGTLYEQYF. The CDR3 DNA reads as TGTGCCAGCGGCAGAAATGGCGGGACGCTCTACGAGCAGTACTTC.

V usage is TRBV7-9 and J usage is TRBJ2-3; D gene unclear. This CDR3 has 13 residues. Germline V gene lookup returns CDR1 SEHNR and CDR2 FQNEAQ (reference sequence). V was trimmed by 5 bases and J by 6 bases, leaving 12 bases between them. The CDR3 spells CASSPLSSDTQYF. For the CDR3, the DNA is TGTGCCAGCAGCCCCCTTTCCTCGGATACGCAGTATTTT.

The chain employs TRBV10-3 and TRBJ2-3; 10 positions match TRBD2. V dropped 2 bases and J dropped 3; count of bases not matched to a gene: 5. Germline loops: CDR1 ENHRY, CDR2 SYGVKD. This CDR3 has 16 residues. The CDR3 nucleotides are TGTGCCATCAGTGAGGGAAGCGGGAGGGCGACAGATACGCAGTATTTT. Protein product: CAISEGSGRATDTQYF.

The rearrangement links TRBV10-1 to TRBJ1-4; 11 bases align to TRBD1. Trimming cost V 7 bases and J 7 bases; bases outside gene matches: 5. The CDR3 extends over 14 amino acids. From germline, CDR1 is WNHNN and CDR2 SYGVQD (reference sequence). In nucleotides, the CDR3 is TGCGCCAGCAAGTCCGGGACAGGGGGTGAAAAACTGTTTTTT. Its protein product is CASKSGTGGEKLFF.

The chain links TRBV25-1 to TRBJ1-2; tentative D call: TRBD1 (5 bases). This CDR3 is built from 14 residues. Germline V gene data show CDR1 as MGHDK and CDR2 as SYGVNS. Deletions cut 3 bases from V and 5 bases from J, with 13 bases between. CDR3: CASSEGPKSYGYTF. In nucleotides, the CDR3 is TGTGCCAGCAGTGAGGGGCCAAAGTCTTATGGCTACACCTTC.

The chain carries TRBV28 and TRBJ2-3, with D possibly being TRBD1 (7 bases). Trimming stripped 7 bases from V and 0 bases from J, with 20 bases between. Per germline, CDR1 MDHEN and CDR2 SYDVKM. The CDR3 extends over 17 amino acids. The CDR3 nucleotides read TGTGCCAGCACCGGACCCAGGGGGGATTATAGCACAGATACGCAGTATTTT. As protein: CASTGPRGDYSTDTQYF.

The chain carries TRBV14 and TRBJ2-7; D possibly corresponds to TRBD2 (6 bases). The germline gives CDR1 SGHDN, CDR2 FVKESK. The CDR3 spans 14 residues. V was trimmed by 4 bases and J by 2 bases, leaving 12 bases between them. The CDR3 sequence: CASSRAGGAYEQYF. The CDR3 DNA follows: TGTGCCAGCAGCCGAGCGGGCGGGGCCTACGAGCAGTACTTC.

This chain connects TRBV4-2 to TRBJ2-3; TRBD2 aligns across 7 bases. J lost 10 bases, V lost 1 base, and 2 bases had no gene match. CDR1 is LGHNA, CDR2 YNFKEQ, per germline. The CDR3 has 12 amino acids. CDR3: CASSQGGRAQYF. DNA of the CDR3: TGTGCCAGCAGCCAAGGAGGGAGGGCGCAGTATTTT.

V and J are TRBV29-1 and TRBJ1-1, with 7 bases that match TRBD1. V lost 2 bases, J lost 0 bases, and 9 bases stayed unmatched. There are 16 residues in the CDR3. Germline CDR1 SQVTM, CDR2 ANQGSEA. This chain's CDR3 is CSVETRQGAMNTEAFF. For the CDR3, the DNA is TGCAGCGTTGAAACCCGACAGGGCGCGATGAACACTGAAGCTTTCTTT.

This chain connects TRBV11-2 to TRBJ2-6; D call uncertain. Germline V gene lookup returns CDR1 SGHAT and CDR2 FQNNGV. The CDR3 has 15 residues. V was cut by 2 bases and J by 0 bases, with 5 bases left in between. Here the CDR3 reads CASSLSDSGANVLTF. CDR3 in DNA: TGTGCCAGCAGCTTATCAGACTCTGGGGCCAACGTCCTGACTTTC.

This CDR3 reads CASSLVDSNRYGYTF. The CDR3, as DNA: TGTGCCAGCAGCTTGGTTGACTCCAACCGGTATGGCTACACCTTC. The gene calls are TRBV5-5 and TRBJ1-2; D gene unclear. Germline V gene data show CDR1 as SGHKS and CDR2 as YYEKEE (reference sequence). This CDR3 is 15 amino acids long. Trimming took off 0 bases at V and 5 bases at J, with 14 bases between the two ends.

The chain couples TRBV28 to TRBJ2-1; 12 nucleotides line up with TRBD2. V lost 7 bases and J lost 4; bases outside the gene matches: 5. CDR1 and CDR2 (germline): MDHEN, SYDVKM. This CDR3 spans 15 amino acids. The CDR3 sequence: CASTSGGGWYNEQFF. The CDR3 DNA sequence: TGTGCCAGCACTAGCGGGGGGGGATGGTACAATGAGCAGTTCTTC.

This chain joins TRBV19 and TRBJ2-1, with D hard to call. CDR1 is LNHDA and CDR2 is SQIVND in the germline V gene (reference sequence). The CDR3 is 16 amino acids. Trimming left V 3 bases short and J 4 bases short, with 16 bases between. CDR3 nucleotide sequence: TGTGCCAGTAGTATGATAACTATACGGCCGTACAATGAGCAGTTCTTC. Protein sequence: CASSMITIRPYNEQFF.

The chain has TRBV7-9 and TRBJ1-5; 9 bases map to TRBD1. The CDR3 loop spans 14 amino acids. Trimming took 5 bases from V and 5 from J; bases not matched to a gene: 4. Germline CDR1 is SEHNR and CDR2 is FQNEAQ (reference sequence). The chain's CDR3 is CASSQDRGYQPQHF. The CDR3, as DNA: TGTGCCAGCAGCCAGGACAGGGGTTATCAGCCCCAGCATTTT.

V usage is TRBV28 and J usage is TRBJ2-5; a weak D match, TRBD1 (6 bases). CDR3 length: 13 residues. Trimming removed 5 bases at V and 5 bases at J, with 12 bases between. Germline assignment: CDR1 MDHEN and CDR2 SYDVKM. The CDR3 nucleotides read TGTGCCAGCAGTCAGACAGGCCTTGAGACCCAGTACTTC. This translates into CASSQTGLETQYF.